The clone carrying this TCR beta chain has only a few counts. Unmatched junction bases numbered 7, after V lost 4 bases and J lost 5 bases. CDR3 length: 14 residues. Germline V lookup: CDR1 MNHEY, CDR2 SVGAGI. This record belongs to a study of T-cell reconstitution after alpha-beta-depleted transplantation in children. Library preparation (for TCRbeta) was performed with unique molecular identifiers. A single record per CDR3 protein comes from TCRdb applying MiXCR to the PCR reads. The table records 500,000 or so distinct CDR3 sequences, over 25% of them present only once. Sequenced here: PBMCs from the stem cell graft donor, sampled from the stem cell graft. The chain recombines TRBV6-5 with TRBJ2-5; 7 bases align to TRBD1. This receptor was obtained from a human donor who donated a stem cell graft to a child with aplastic anemia. The CDR3, as DNA: TGTGCCAGCAGTTTTGACAGGGTTGTGGAGACCCAGTACTTC. Translation: CASSFDRVVETQYF.